A single sample is the source of the 8 T cell receptor beta chains below, sequenced in a study of OX40 agonist ivuxolimab in advanced cancers. TCRdb's table, derived via immunoSEQ multiplex PCR, lists solely in-frame clones and lacks some. The repertoire holds under 65,000 clones, with roughly 85% as singletons. Sample: CD4+ or CD8+ T cells sorted from blood, taken in a trial of the OX40 agonist ivuxolimab. The receptors were gathered from an adult with an advanced solid tumor such as melanoma, head and neck, liver or kidney cancer.

This sequence joins TRBV12-5 and TRBJ2-2; D not certain. CDR1 is LGHNT and CDR2 is FRNRAP in the germline V gene. The CDR3 covers 14 residues. Trimming left V 7 bases short and J 4 bases short, with 13 bases between. CDR3 residues: CASAFALGTGELFF. The CDR3 bases are TGTGCTAGTGCCTTTGCGCTCGGCACCGGGGAGCTGTTTTTT.

In this sample, this clone turned up once. The chain combines TRBV27 with TRBJ1-2; 7 nucleotides match TRBD1. The CDR3 spans 16 residues. The V segment lost 2 bases and the J segment 1 base; nucleotides outside the gene matches: 7. The germline gives CDR1 MNHEY, CDR2 SMNVEV (reference sequence). The CDR3 loop is CASSLASGTVNYGYTF. The CDR3 nucleotides read TGTGCCAGCAGTTTAGCTTCCGGGACAGTTAACTATGGCTACACCTTC.

The chain combines TRBV5-6 with TRBJ2-5; possible D gene TRBD2, 6 bases. V was clipped by 0 bases and J by 0 bases, with 12 bases between them. The CDR3 consists of 16 residues. Germline CDR1 reads SGHDT; CDR2 reads YYEEEE. The CDR3 region has the DNA TGTGCCAGCAGCTTGGCGGTGCGGGGCAACCAAGAGACCCAGTACTTC. As protein: CASSLAVRGNQETQYF.

The J gene is TRBJ2-7, the V gene TRBV21-1; the table's D gene call, TRBD1, was not cross checked with the DNA. TRBV21-1 is recorded as a pseudogene. The CDR3 length is 17 residues. The CDR3 region is CASSKGGDRGFSYEQYF. DNA of the CDR3: TGTGCCAGCAGCAAAGGGGGAGACAGGGGGTTCTCCTACGAGCAGTACTTC.

The J gene is TRBJ2-2, the V gene TRBV29-1, with 10 bases identical to TRBD1. Germline V lookup: CDR1 SQVTM, CDR2 ANQGSEA. V shed 2 bases, J shed 2 bases, and the junction held 8 bases outside the gene matches. This CDR3 contains 17 residues. Written as DNA, the CDR3 is TGCAGCGTTGAATGGGGTGGACAGGGGGGTAACACCGGGGAGCTGTTTTTT. Translation: CSVEWGGQGGNTGELFF.

The DNA for the CDR3 is TGTGCCAGCAGTGATGGGGATGATCAGCCCCAGCATTTT. This translates into CASSDGDDQPQHF. The chain is built from TRBV6-4 and TRBJ1-5, with D unresolved. Germline lookup yields CDR1 MRHNA and CDR2 SNTAGT. The CDR3 contains 13 residues. The germline V and J ends were trimmed by 3 bases and 5 bases, with 8 bases remaining between them.

J is TRBJ1-2 and V is TRBV29-1, with D unclear. This CDR3 has 13 amino acids. Germline CDR1 and CDR2: SQVTM and ANQGSEA. Trimming took off 1 base at V and 4 bases at J, with 10 bases between the two ends. The DNA of the CDR3 is TGCAGCGTTGAAGTAGAGGGAACCTATGGCTACACCTTC. Encoded protein: CSVEVEGTYGYTF.

J is TRBJ1-2 and V is TRBV7-6; 7 bases agree with TRBD1. The CDR3 is 16 residues long. Germline lookup yields CDR1 SGHVS and CDR2 FNYEAQ. Trimming cost V 3 bases and J 6 bases; bases outside gene matches: 13. The CDR3 coding sequence is TGTGCCAGCAGCTTTCGCGCCAACAGGGGAGGGGATGGCTACACCTTC. It specifies CASSFRANRGGDGYTF.